This is a list of T cell receptor beta chains from one sample in a study of blood T cell repertoires in COVID-19. The assay was immunoSEQ multiplex PCR, and TCRdb's table has in-frame clones only and misses some. The table shows a few hundred thousand clones, with 88% occurring only once. The sample consisted of peripheral blood. The receptors stem from a woman in her forties or fifties with COVID-19, enrolled during active disease. CDR3s include the opening cysteine and the closing phenylalanine or tryptophan. A D gene is named only where the DNA matches it firmly. Where a row states a size, it is once, few, many or the class of an expanded clone; other rows omit it.

CDR3 protein | CDR3 DNA | clone size | J gene | V gene | D gene
CASSQWGQAGYNEQFF | TGTGCCAGCAGCCAATGGGGGCAGGCGGGCTACAATGAGCAGTTCTTC | - | TRBJ2-1 | TRBV3-1/TRBV3-2 | -
CSAQISGANVLTF | TGCAGCGCTCAGATCTCTGGGGCCAACGTCCTGACTTTC | - | TRBJ2-6 | TRBV29-1 | -
CASSQVGGSEQYF | TGTGCCAGCAGCCAGGTAGGGGGCAGCGAGCAGTACTTC | - | TRBJ2-7 | TRBV14 | TRBD1
CASSQGHRGLGTEAFF | TGCGCCAGCAGCCAAGGCCACAGGGGGTTAGGCACTGAAGCTTTCTTT | once | TRBJ1-1 | TRBV4-1 | TRBD1
CASSLRQTYEQYF | TGTGCCAGCAGCCTGAGACAGACCTACGAGCAGTACTTC | - | TRBJ2-7 | TRBV7-7 | -
CASSEDNTDTQYF | TGCGCCAGCAGTGAGGACAACACAGATACGCAGTATTTT | - | TRBJ2-3 | TRBV10-1 | -
CATSGGGLRGYTF | TGTGCCACCTCCGGGGGGGGGCTCCGTGGCTACACCTTC | - | TRBJ1-2 | TRBV28 | -
CASSTKTELNTEAFF | TGTGCCAGCAGCACCAAGACAGAGTTGAACACTGAAGCTTTCTTT | - | TRBJ1-1 | TRBV5-4 | -
CASTQAGVNTEAFF | TGTGCCAGCACACAGGCTGGGGTGAACACTGAAGCTTTCTTT | - | TRBJ1-1 | TRBV6-5 | -
CAIREGQAYGYTF | TGTGCCATCAGGGAGGGACAGGCGTATGGCTACACCTTC | - | TRBJ1-2 | TRBV10-3 | TRBD1
CASGQGPSNTGELFF | TGTGCCAGTGGACAGGGGCCTTCGAACACCGGGGAGCTGTTTTTT | - | TRBJ2-2 | TRBV2 | TRBD1
CASSPGGAGEAFF | TGTGCCAGCAGTCCGGGGGGGGCTGGTGAAGCTTTCTTT | - | TRBJ1-1 | TRBV5-4 | -
CASSLRLADSYNEQFF | TGCGCCAGCAGCTTGAGACTAGCGGATTCCTACAATGAGCAGTTCTTC | - | TRBJ2-1 | TRBV5-1 | TRBD2
CASSPQTGGYGYTF | TGTGCCAGCAGCCCCCAGACAGGGGGGTATGGCTACACCTTC | - | TRBJ1-2 | TRBV3-1/TRBV3-2 | TRBD1
CASRAPYEVFYEQYF | TGTGCCAGCAGGGCCCCATATGAGGTCTTTTACGAGCAGTACTTC | - | TRBJ2-7 | TRBV6-5 | -